A single sample gave rise to the 17 T cell receptor beta chains below, sequenced in a study of beta chain features in type 1 diabetes. TCRB transcripts that were expressed got sequenced, as all of the isolated RNA had been reverse transcribed. Produced via immunoSEQ multiplex PCR; TCRdb's table is partial and in-frame only. Of some 900,000 clones in the sample, roughly 17% were seen once. Sequences were obtained from naive CD4+ T cells from blood. All receptors come from a young woman in good health.

This clone was counted only a few times. The chain links TRBV7-4 to TRBJ2-7; 7 nucleotides agree with TRBD2. Germline V gene sequence: CDR1 SGHVT, CDR2 SQSDAQ. The CDR3 is 16 amino acids. V lost 6 bases and J lost 2; bases outside the gene matches: 13. The CDR3 loop reads CASSRPAGVLTYEQYF. In DNA form, the CDR3 reads TGTGCCAGCAGTCGACCCGCGGGAGTACTAACCTACGAGCAGTACTTC.

V and J are TRBV2 and TRBJ1-2; a weak D match, TRBD1 (5 bases). Germline CDR1 reads SNHLY; CDR2 reads FYNNEI. The length of the CDR3 is 14 residues. Trimming pared 4 bases from V and 0 bases from J, leaving 9 bases between. CDR3 amino acids: CASSVRQTNYGYTF. The CDR3 DNA reads as TGTGCCAGCAGTGTCCGACAGACTAACTATGGCTACACCTTC.

This clone was counted between two and nine times. The rearrangement joins TRBV5-6 to TRBJ2-4; perhaps TRBD2 as D (5 bases). Germline V gene sequence: CDR1 SGHDT, CDR2 YYEEEE. V lost 2 bases and J 4 bases, leaving 7 bases between the germline ends. The CDR3 sequence is 13 residues long. Here the CDR3 DNA reads TGTGCCAGCAGCTTAAGGAGGAAAAACATTCAGTACTTC. Its translation: CASSLRRKNIQYF.

The CDR3 DNA reads TGTGCCAGCAGACCGACTCCAGATCGTAGTTCAGAGACCCAGTACTTC. Translation gives CASRPTPDRSSETQYF. The J gene is TRBJ2-5, the V gene TRBV5-6; no clear D. The CDR3 spans 16 residues. Germline CDR1 reads SGHDT; CDR2 reads YYEEEE. With 5 bases removed from V and 4 bases from J, the gap between germline ends came to 21 bases.

The chain carries TRBV25-1 and TRBJ2-7; the D is unclear. Trimming removed 5 bases from V and 4 bases from J, with 12 bases in between. The CDR3 length is 13 residues. CDR1 MGHDK and CDR2 SYGVNS come from the germline V gene. In DNA form, the CDR3 reads TGTGCCAGCAGTCCCCGCTGGGGTTACGAGCAGTACTTC. Its protein is CASSPRWGYEQYF.

The J gene is TRBJ2-2, the V gene TRBV7-2, with 8 positions matching TRBD2. V shed 5 bases and J 5 bases; nucleotides not matched to a gene: 10. This CDR3 region has 16 residues. Germline V CDR1 and CDR2: SGHTA, FQGNSA. The CDR3 spells CASSRPAGLGTGELFF. The CDR3 nucleotides are TGTGCCAGCAGCCGACCCGCGGGACTAGGGACCGGGGAGCTGTTTTTT. Using reference TRBV7-2 and TRBJ2-2 for the parts outside the CDR3, the full variable domain is GAGVSQSPSNKVTEKGKDVELRCDPISGHTALYWYRQSLGQGLEFLIYFQGNSAPDKSGLPSDRFSAERTGGSVSTLTIQRTQQEDSAVYLCASSRPAGLGTGELFFGEGSRLTVL.

The V and J genes are TRBV7-2 and TRBJ1-5; D gene uncertain. This CDR3 contains 14 residues. From germline, CDR1 is SGHTA and CDR2 FQGNSA. The ends were cut back, 5 bases at V and 1 base at J, with 9 bases in the middle. For the CDR3, the DNA is TGTGCCAGCAGCCGCGGACGGAGCAATCAGCCCCAGCATTTT. Its translation is CASSRGRSNQPQHF.

The chain has TRBV9 and TRBJ2-1, with 8 bases lining up with TRBD2. Trimming at V came to 1 base and at J to 2 bases, leaving 5 bases not matched to a gene. CDR1 is SGDLS, CDR2 YYNGEE, per germline. This CDR3 comprises 16 residues. The DNA for the CDR3 is TGTGCCAGCAGCGTAAGCGGGAGAAATCCCTACAATGAGCAGTTCTTC. Protein product: CASSVSGRNPYNEQFF.

This clone has a handful of counts. This chain uses TRBV28 with TRBJ1-1; D is possibly TRBD1 (6 bases). CDR1 is MDHEN and CDR2 is SYDVKM in the germline V gene. Trimming removed 6 bases at V and 4 bases at J, with 18 bases between. The CDR3 loop spans 15 amino acids. The CDR3 protein is CASSKPQGEGTEAFF. The CDR3, as DNA: TGTGCCAGCAGCAAACCACAGGGAGAGGGCACTGAAGCTTTCTTT.

J is TRBJ2-1 and V is TRBV4-3; no clear D. V was pared by 4 bases and J by 10 bases, with 23 bases between. Germline-derived CDR1 and CDR2 are LGHNA and YSLEER. This CDR3 spans 16 amino acids. CDR3 DNA: TGCGCCAGCAGCCCTGACTCTGGACGGGCCTCGTGGGAGCAGTTCTTC. The encoded protein is CASSPDSGRASWEQFF.

The chain employs TRBV12-5 and TRBJ2-3; 7 positions match TRBD1. Per the germline V gene, CDR1 is LGHNT and CDR2 is FRNRAP. The ends lost 4 bases at V and 1 base at J; junction bases unmatched: 2. The CDR3 extends over 14 amino acids. CDR3 protein: CASGSGQGTDTQYF. The CDR3 region has the DNA TGTGCTAGTGGTTCCGGACAGGGCACAGATACGCAGTATTTT.

This clone was seen a handful of times. This chain joins TRBV29-1 and TRBJ2-7; no reliable D call. Germline assignment: CDR1 SQVTM and CDR2 ANQGSEA. Between the trimmed V and J ends, which lost 4 bases and 3 bases, there was a span of 7 bases. There are 11 residues in the CDR3. CDR3 region: CSVAVGYEQYF. The CDR3 region has the DNA TGCAGCGTTGCTGTGGGCTACGAGCAGTACTTC.

This clone was found a few times. The V and J genes are TRBV27 and TRBJ2-1; 12 positions match TRBD2. Germline V gene data show CDR1 as MNHEY and CDR2 as SMNVEV (reference sequence). After removal of 5 bases from V and 7 bases from J, the junction contained 9 bases not matched to a gene. The CDR3 has 16 residues. Written as DNA, the CDR3 is TGTGCCAGCAGTCCGGAGACTAGCGGGGGTGGGAATGAGCAGTTCTTC. It translates to CASSPETSGGGNEQFF.

The chain uses TRBV11-2 and TRBJ1-2; D unresolved. Germline V gene data show CDR1 as SGHAT and CDR2 as FQNNGV. This CDR3 spans 14 amino acids. Trimming took off 5 bases at V and 2 bases at J, with 12 bases between the two ends. The CDR3 loop is CASSHLGQNYGYTF. In DNA, the CDR3 is TGTGCCAGCAGCCACCTCGGCCAGAACTATGGCTACACCTTC.

A few counts support this clone. The chain joins TRBV11-2 to TRBJ2-1; 13 bases line up with TRBD2. The CDR3 consists of 16 residues. In germline, CDR1 is SGHAT, CDR2 FQNNGV. V gave up 4 bases and J gave up 10 bases; unmatched junction bases: 10. The CDR3 coding sequence is TGTGCCAGCAGCTCCATGACAGGACTAGCGGGGGAGGAGCAGTTCTTC. Protein: CASSSMTGLAGEEQFF.

This rearrangement joins TRBV18 to TRBJ2-5; no definite D call. V lost 3 bases and J 1 base, leaving 15 bases between the germline ends. Germline V gene lookup returns CDR1 KGHSH and CDR2 LQKENI. There are 16 residues in the CDR3. The CDR3: CASSPSAQSLQETQYF. The CDR3 region has the DNA TGTGCCAGCTCACCTTCTGCGCAGTCACTCCAAGAGACCCAGTACTTC.

This clone was recorded a few times. Other nucleotide sequences from this sample produce the same CDR3. The chain employs TRBV28 and TRBJ2-7; D ambiguous. This CDR3 has 11 amino acids. V was trimmed by 2 bases and J by 3 bases, leaving 2 bases between them. Germline CDR1 MDHEN, CDR2 SYDVKM. CDR3 in amino acids: CASSLNYEQYF. Here the CDR3 DNA reads TGTGCCAGCAGTTTAAACTACGAGCAGTACTTC. Full variable domain (rest looked up from reference TRBV28 and TRBJ2-7): DVKVTQSSRYLVKRTGEKVFLECVQDMDHENMFWYRQDPGLGLRLIYFSYDVKMKEKGDIPEGYSVSREKKERFSLILESASTNQTSMYLCASSLNYEQYFGPGTRLTVT.